Sequencing of this T cell receptor beta chain was carried out in a study of cytomegalovirus exposure and HLA in healthy donors. Study summary: In a previous analysis, about 100 million unique TCR beta sequences were found from some 180 million T cells.

Amplification used 60 Vbeta primers and 13 Jbeta primers. Measured with immunoSEQ multiplex PCR; TCRdb has only the in-frame clones, and not every one. The table has about 150,000 clones, 79% seen once. This clone came up a few times. As yet, its antigen is unknown. Study-wide points: Previously analyzed data showed that most TCR beta V segments were productive at a frequency of about 87% or about 30%.

Trimming at V came to 7 bases and at J to 2 bases, leaving 4 bases not matched to a gene. Per the germline V gene, CDR1 is SGHKS and CDR2 is YYEKEE (reference sequence). The CDR3 has 15 residues. All donors participated as healthy donors of bone marrow. Despite likely unrecorded immune exposures, the donors were nominally healthy at the time of sampling. Sequenced input: PBMCs. This chain uses TRBV5-5 with TRBJ2-5; 14 bases line up with TRBD2. This clonotype originated in a middle-aged woman in good health and CMV-seropositive. CDR3 region: CASAGLAGGQETQYF. CDR3 DNA sequence: TGTGCCAGCGCCGGACTAGCGGGGGGACAAGAGACCCAGTACTTC.